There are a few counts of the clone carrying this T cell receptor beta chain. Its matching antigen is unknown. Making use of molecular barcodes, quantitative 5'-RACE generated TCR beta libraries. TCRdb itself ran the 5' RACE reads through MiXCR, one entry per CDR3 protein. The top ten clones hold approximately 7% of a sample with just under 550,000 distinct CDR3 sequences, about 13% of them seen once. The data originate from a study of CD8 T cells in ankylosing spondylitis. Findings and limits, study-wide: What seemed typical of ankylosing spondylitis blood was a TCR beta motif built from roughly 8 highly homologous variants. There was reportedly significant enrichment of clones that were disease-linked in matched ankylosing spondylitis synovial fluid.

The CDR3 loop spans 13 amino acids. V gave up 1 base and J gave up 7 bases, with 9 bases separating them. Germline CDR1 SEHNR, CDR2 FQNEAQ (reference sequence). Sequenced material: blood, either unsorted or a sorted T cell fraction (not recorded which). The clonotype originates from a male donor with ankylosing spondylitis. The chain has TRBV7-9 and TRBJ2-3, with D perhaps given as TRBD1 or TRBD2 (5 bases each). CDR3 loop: CASSLVRENTQYF. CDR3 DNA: TGTGCCAGCAGCTTAGTCAGGGAGAATACGCAGTATTTT.